This TCR beta chain was recorded in a study of low-dose radiotherapy and immunotherapy resistance in tumors. The length of the CDR3 is 14 residues. Looked up from germline, CDR1 is MGHRA and CDR2 is YSYEKL. Trimming left V 0 bases short and J 2 bases short, with 8 bases between. This clonotype was recorded many times. Stated time point: before trial treatment. The treatment that donors received included nivolumab, ipilimumab, aspirin, low-dose cyclophosphamide and low-dose radiotherapy. The patients who were eligible all carried advanced solid tumors that lacked tumor-infiltrating lymphocytes, meaning the tumors were TIL-negative. Both TCRalpha and TCRbeta chains were reverse transcribed with V-gene-specific primers. TCRs underwent around 20 PCR cycles of amplification with a constant-region primer and V-primer adapter. TCRdb analysed the reads with MiXCR anew, one entry per CDR3 protein. The top ten clones hold 5.5% to 6% of a sample with some 85,000 distinct CDR3 sequences, approximately 17% of them seen once.

This sequence originates from a male donor with prostate cancer. This chain uses TRBV4-1 with TRBJ2-7; maybe TRBD1 (5 bases). The sample in question was PBMCs, obtained before treatment. The CDR3 DNA reads TGCGCCAGCAGCCAAGAGGCACAGGCCTACGAGCAGTACTTC. This sequence encodes CASSQEAQAYEQYF.